The 14 T cell receptor beta chains given below trace back to one sample, sequenced in a study of cytomegalovirus exposure and HLA in healthy donors. PCR involved 60 Vbeta and 13 Jbeta primers. The table came from immunoSEQ multiplex PCR; TCRdb's copy has only in-frame clones and leaves some out. Here the sample spans 200,000 to 250,000 clones, around 83% being singletons. Sequenced: PBMCs. These TCRs come from a girl under 18 in good health and CMV-seronegative.

The chain combines TRBV29-1 with TRBJ2-7; D not certain. The germline V and J ends were trimmed by 1 base and 5 bases, with 9 bases remaining between them. This CDR3 has 12 amino acids. Germline loops: CDR1 SQVTM, CDR2 ANQGSEA. This chain's CDR3 is CSVEGSINEQYF. CDR3 bases: TGCAGCGTTGAAGGGTCTATTAACGAGCAGTACTTC.

This clone was detected once. The chain carries TRBV27 and TRBJ1-1; tentative D call: TRBD1 (5 bases). The CDR3 contains 15 residues. Germline V gene lookup returns CDR1 MNHEY and CDR2 SMNVEV (reference sequence). Between the trimmed V and J ends, which lost 3 bases and 1 base, there was a span of 12 bases. CDR3 in DNA: TGTGCCAGCAGTTTTTCGAGACAGAAGAACACTGAAGCTTTCTTT. This encodes CASSFSRQKNTEAFF.

The DNA for the CDR3 is TGTGCCTGGAGTGGGGGGGGAGCCAAAAACATTCAGTACTTC. This sequence encodes CAWSGGGAKNIQYF. The chain uses TRBV30 and TRBJ2-4, with 7 bases that match TRBD2. Trimming took 1 base from V and 0 from J; bases not matched to a gene: 0. The CDR3 sequence is 14 residues long. CDR1 is GTSNPN, CDR2 SVGIG, per germline (reference sequence).

The chain carries TRBV28 and TRBJ1-1; D is unclear. CDR1 is MDHEN and CDR2 is SYDVKM in the germline V gene. With 3 bases removed from V and 6 bases from J, the gap between germline ends came to 8 bases. The CDR3 extends over 12 amino acids. The CDR3 loop reads CASSFSGPEAFF. The DNA for the CDR3 is TGTGCCAGCAGTTTTAGTGGTCCTGAAGCTTTCTTT.

V gene TRBV19 combines with J gene TRBJ2-7; D may be TRBD2 (5 bases). V lost 2 bases and J lost 2, with 7 bases in between. Per the germline V gene, CDR1 is LNHDA and CDR2 is SQIVND (reference sequence). The CDR3 is 13 residues long. CDR3 amino acids: CASSISGAYEQYF. The CDR3 DNA reads as TGTGCCAGTAGTATATCCGGGGCCTACGAGCAGTACTTC.

V is TRBV7-3 and J is TRBJ2-2; a possible D gene is TRBD2 (7 bases). From germline, CDR1 is SGHTA and CDR2 FQGTGA. Trimming took off 5 bases at V and 5 bases at J, with 21 bases between the two ends. The CDR3 extends over 17 amino acids. In nucleotides, the CDR3 is TGTGCCAGCAGCGTTTGGGGGGCGGGGGACACTACCGGGGAGCTGTTTTTT. Its protein is CASSVWGAGDTTGELFF.

DNA for the CDR3: TGTGCCAGCTCACCACCGATGAGGGTTGAAAAACTGTTTTTT. Protein product: CASSPPMRVEKLFF. V is TRBV18 and J is TRBJ1-4; no firm D call. CDR3 size: 14 residues. Germline V gene data show CDR1 as KGHSH and CDR2 as LQKENI. Trimming left V 0 bases short and J 7 bases short, with 9 bases between.

The chain recombines TRBV5-5 with TRBJ2-7, with D perhaps matching TRBD2 (5 bases). In germline, CDR1 is SGHKS, CDR2 YYEKEE (reference sequence). The CDR3 contains 14 residues. V lost 4 bases and J 9 bases, leaving 20 bases between the germline ends. The CDR3 nucleotides are TGTGCCAGCAGCCTTCTTGGTCCGGGATCGAGGCAGTACTTC. This translates into CASSLLGPGSRQYF.

A few counts support this clone. This chain connects TRBV2 to TRBJ1-1; 7 nucleotides align to TRBD1. Germline V gene sequence: CDR1 SNHLY, CDR2 FYNNEI. The CDR3 totals 13 residues. V was clipped by 7 bases and J by 5 bases; unmatched bases: 7. The CDR3 here is CASTRQGGTEAFF. CDR3 in DNA: TGTGCCAGCACCCGACAGGGAGGTACTGAAGCTTTCTTT.

The chain is built from TRBV7-3 and TRBJ2-3, with 8 bases aligning to TRBD2. This CDR3 has 18 residues. V dropped 4 bases and J dropped 5; count of bases not matched to a gene: 17. Germline V gene lookup returns CDR1 SGHTA and CDR2 FQGTGA. DNA for the CDR3: TGTGCCAGCAGCTCCAGACCCGGGACTAGATGGGAAGGAGATACGCAGTATTTT. Translated, it gives CASSSRPGTRWEGDTQYF.

This clone occurred once. The chain recombines TRBV7-2 with TRBJ1-5; 9 bases are shared with TRBD1. CDR1 and CDR2 (germline): SGHTA, FQGNSA. This CDR3 has 15 residues. With 5 bases clipped from V and 5 bases from J, the junction kept 7 bases outside the gene matches. CDR3 sequence: CASSPSRQGDQPQHF. In DNA form, the CDR3 reads TGTGCCAGCAGCCCCAGCCGACAGGGGGATCAGCCCCAGCATTTT.

The gene calls are TRBV7-9 and TRBJ1-2; perhaps TRBD1 as D (6 bases). Deletions cut 3 bases from V and 1 base from J, with 12 bases between. This CDR3 comprises 15 residues. Germline CDR1 is SEHNR and CDR2 is FQNEAQ (reference sequence). In DNA form, the CDR3 reads TGTGCCAGCAGCTTCTCGTACAGGGTTAACTATGGCTACACCTTC. As protein: CASSFSYRVNYGYTF.

This clone showed up just a few times. J is TRBJ1-4 and V is TRBV5-8, with TRBD1 matching over 11 bases. CDR1 is SGHTS, CDR2 YDEGEE, per germline. This CDR3 is 15 amino acids long. The J segment lost 8 bases and the V segment lost 1 base, leaving 4 bases of the junction unmatched. This CDR3 is CASSLLGQGEEKLFF. The CDR3 DNA follows: TGTGCCAGCAGCTTGCTGGGACAGGGGGAGGAAAAACTGTTTTTT.

This clone was found a few times. The chain joins TRBV25-1 to TRBJ1-1, with 7 bases matching TRBD1. The length of the CDR3 is 14 residues. Trimming took 6 bases from V and 0 from J; bases not matched to a gene: 4. Germline V gene data show CDR1 as MGHDK and CDR2 as SYGVNS. The chain's CDR3 is CASSLTGMNTEAFF. The CDR3 bases are TGTGCCAGCAGCCTGACAGGGATGAACACTGAAGCTTTCTTT.